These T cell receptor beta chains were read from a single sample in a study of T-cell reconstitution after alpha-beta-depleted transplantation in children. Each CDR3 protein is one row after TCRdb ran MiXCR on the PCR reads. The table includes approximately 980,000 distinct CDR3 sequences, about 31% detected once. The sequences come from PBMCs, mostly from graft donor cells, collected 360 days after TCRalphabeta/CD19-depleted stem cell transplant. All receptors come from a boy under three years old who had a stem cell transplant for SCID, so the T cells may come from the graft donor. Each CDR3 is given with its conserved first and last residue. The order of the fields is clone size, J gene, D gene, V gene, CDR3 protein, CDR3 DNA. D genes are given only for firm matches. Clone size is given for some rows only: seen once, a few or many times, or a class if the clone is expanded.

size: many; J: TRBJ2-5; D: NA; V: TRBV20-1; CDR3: CSARSGPMGETQYF; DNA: TGCAGTGCTAGGTCAGGGCCTATGGGAGAGACCCAGTACTTC
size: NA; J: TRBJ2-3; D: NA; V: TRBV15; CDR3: CATSRPDRTDTQYF; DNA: TGTGCCACCAGCAGGCCTGACCGCACAGATACGCAGTATTTT
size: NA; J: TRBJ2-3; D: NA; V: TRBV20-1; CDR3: CSASAFNDSSTDTQYF; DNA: TGCAGTGCTAGTGCGTTTAACGACAGTAGCACAGATACGCAGTATTTT
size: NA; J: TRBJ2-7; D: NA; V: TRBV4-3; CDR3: CASSQDFKVGEQYF; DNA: TGCGCCAGCAGCCAAGATTTCAAGGTCGGGGAGCAGTACTTC
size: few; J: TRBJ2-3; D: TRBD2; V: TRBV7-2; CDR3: CASRTTSGGTTDTQYF; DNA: TGTGCCAGCAGAACGACTAGCGGGGGAACCACAGATACGCAGTATTTT
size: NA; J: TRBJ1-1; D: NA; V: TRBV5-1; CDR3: CASSLGVGPNTEAFF; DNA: TGCGCCAGCAGCTTGGGAGTGGGACCCAACACTGAAGCTTTCTTT
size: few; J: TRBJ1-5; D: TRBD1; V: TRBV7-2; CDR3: CASSLGGQVDQPQHF; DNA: TGTGCCAGCAGCTTAGGCGGACAGGTAGATCAGCCCCAGCATTTT
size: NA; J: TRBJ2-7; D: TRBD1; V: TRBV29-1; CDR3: CSVASKGAYYEQYF; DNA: TGCAGCGTTGCCTCCAAGGGGGCCTACTACGAGCAGTACTTC
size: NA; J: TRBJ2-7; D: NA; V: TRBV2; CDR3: CASRWGLGSYEQYF; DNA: TGTGCCAGCAGGTGGGGGTTGGGATCCTACGAGCAGTACTTC
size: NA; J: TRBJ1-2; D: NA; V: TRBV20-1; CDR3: CSARVAGNYGYTF; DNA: TGCAGTGCTAGAGTAGCAGGGAACTATGGCTACACCTTC
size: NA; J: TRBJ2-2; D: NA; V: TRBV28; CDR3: CASLPLREIGGELFF; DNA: TGTGCCAGCCTCCCTTTGCGGGAAATAGGCGGGGAGCTGTTTTTT
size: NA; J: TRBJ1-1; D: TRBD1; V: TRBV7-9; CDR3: CASSLEGQLGTEAFF; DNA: TGTGCCAGCAGCTTAGAGGGACAGCTGGGCACTGAAGCTTTCTTT
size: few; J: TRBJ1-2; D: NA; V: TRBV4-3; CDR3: CASASRLTSYGYTF; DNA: TGCGCCAGCGCCAGCCGGCTCACTTCCTATGGCTACACCTTC
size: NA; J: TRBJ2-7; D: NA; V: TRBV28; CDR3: CASSLSGGHGRHSYEQYF; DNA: TGTGCCAGCAGTTTAAGTGGCGGACATGGCAGACATTCCTACGAGCAGTACTTC
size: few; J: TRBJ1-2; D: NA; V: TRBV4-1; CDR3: CASSPHIREDYGYTF; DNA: TGCGCCAGCAGCCCCCATATAAGGGAAGACTATGGCTACACCTTC
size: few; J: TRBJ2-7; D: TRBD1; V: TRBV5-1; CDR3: CASSRTGGRNYEQYF; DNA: TGCGCCAGCAGCAGGACAGGGGGGAGAAACTACGAGCAGTACTTC
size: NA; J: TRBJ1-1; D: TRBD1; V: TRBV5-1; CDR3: CASSFRGRGTAEAFF; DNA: TGCGCCAGCAGCTTCAGGGGCAGGGGGACCGCTGAAGCTTTCTTT
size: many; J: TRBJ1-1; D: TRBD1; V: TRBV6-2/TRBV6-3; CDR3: CASRRRGAEAFF; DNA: TGTGCCAGCAGGCGCAGGGGGGCTGAAGCTTTCTTT
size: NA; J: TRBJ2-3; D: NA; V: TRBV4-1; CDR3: CASSQDRATDTQYF; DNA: TGCGCCAGCAGCCAAGATCGGGCAACAGATACGCAGTATTTT
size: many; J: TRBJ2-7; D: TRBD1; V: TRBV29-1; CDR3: CSVESGTATYEQYF; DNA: TGCAGCGTTGAGTCCGGGACAGCCACCTACGAGCAGTACTTC
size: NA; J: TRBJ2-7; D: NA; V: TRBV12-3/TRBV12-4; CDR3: CASSPDTSGEQYF; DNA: TGTGCCAGCAGTCCCGACACCAGCGGCGAGCAGTACTTC
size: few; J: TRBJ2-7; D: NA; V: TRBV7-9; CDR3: CASSLGVTQGRSYF; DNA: TGTGCCAGCAGCTTAGGAGTTACCCAAGGGAGGTCGTACTTC
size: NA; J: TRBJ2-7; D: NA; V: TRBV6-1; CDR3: CASSTRRGSSKYEQYF; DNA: TGTGCCAGCAGTACCCGTAGAGGGAGCAGCAAGTACGAGCAGTACTTC
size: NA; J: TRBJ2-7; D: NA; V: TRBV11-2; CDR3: CASSLGARQEKKTYEQYF; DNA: TGTGCCAGCAGCTTAGGGGCCAGACAGGAAAAAAAGACCTACGAGCAGTACTTC
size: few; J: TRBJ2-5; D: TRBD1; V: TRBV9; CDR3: CASSADRGGETQYF; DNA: TGTGCCAGCAGCGCGGACAGGGGAGGAGAGACCCAGTACTTC
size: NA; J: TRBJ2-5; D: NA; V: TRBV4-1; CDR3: CASSPEPGLRQETQYF; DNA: TGCGCCAGCAGCCCAGAACCGGGACTCCGCCAAGAGACCCAGTACTTC
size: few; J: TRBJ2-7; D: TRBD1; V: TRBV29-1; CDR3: CSAPSGQGTSSYEQYF; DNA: TGCAGCGCCCCTTCCGGACAGGGGACGAGCTCCTACGAGCAGTACTTC
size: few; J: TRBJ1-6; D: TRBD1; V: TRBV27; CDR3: CASSPDRDYNSPLHF; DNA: TGTGCCAGCAGCCCGGACAGGGACTATAATTCACCCCTCCACTTT
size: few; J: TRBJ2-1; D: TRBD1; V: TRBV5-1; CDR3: CASSSGQGNNEQFF; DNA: TGCGCCAGCAGCTCGGGACAGGGGAACAATGAGCAGTTCTTC
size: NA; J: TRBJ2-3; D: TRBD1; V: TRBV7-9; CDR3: CASSTTGGGSTDTQYF; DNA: TGTGCCAGCAGCACGACAGGGGGTGGTAGCACAGATACGCAGTATTTT
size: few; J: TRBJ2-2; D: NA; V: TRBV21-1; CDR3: CASAPRGDYDTGELFF; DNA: TGTGCCAGCGCCCCGAGAGGTGACTACGACACCGGGGAGCTGTTTTTT
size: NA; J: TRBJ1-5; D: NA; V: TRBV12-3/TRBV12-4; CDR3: CASSPRAGVDQPQHF; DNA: TGTGCCAGCAGTCCGCGGGCCGGGGTCGATCAGCCCCAGCATTTT
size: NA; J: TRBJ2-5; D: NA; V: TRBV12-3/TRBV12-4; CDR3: CASSSHVVGETQYF; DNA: TGTGCCAGCAGTTCCCACGTGGTAGGAGAGACCCAGTACTTC
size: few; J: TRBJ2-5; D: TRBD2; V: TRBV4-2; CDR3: CASSQDLRLAWETQYF; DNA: TGTGCCAGCAGCCAAGATTTGCGACTAGCTTGGGAGACCCAGTACTTC
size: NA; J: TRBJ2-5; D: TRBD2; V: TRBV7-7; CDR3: CASSLRRGMTQYF; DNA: TGTGCCAGCAGCTTAAGGCGGGGGATGACCCAGTACTTC
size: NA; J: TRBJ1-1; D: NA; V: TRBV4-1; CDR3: CASSQEEGNTEAFF; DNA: TGCGCCAGCAGCCAAGAAGAGGGGAACACTGAAGCTTTCTTT
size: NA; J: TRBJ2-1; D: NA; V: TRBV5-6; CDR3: CASSLRGLGWEQFF; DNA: TGTGCCAGCAGCTTGCGAGGCCTAGGCTGGGAGCAGTTCTTC
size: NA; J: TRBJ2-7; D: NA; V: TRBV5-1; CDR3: CASSVEGSRYEQYF; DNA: TGCGCCAGCAGCGTGGAGGGATCCAGGTACGAGCAGTACTTC
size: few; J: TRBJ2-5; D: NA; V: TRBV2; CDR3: CASSEGGGRQETQYF; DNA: TGTGCCAGCAGTGAAGGCGGGGGCCGACAAGAGACCCAGTACTTC
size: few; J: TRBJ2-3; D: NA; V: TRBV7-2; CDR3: CASSPEPTRADTQYF; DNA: TGTGCCAGCAGCCCAGAACCGACTCGGGCAGATACGCAGTATTTT
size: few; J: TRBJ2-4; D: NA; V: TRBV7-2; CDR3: CASSVLPFGRQGNIQYF; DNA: TGTGCCAGCAGCGTATTACCGTTTGGTAGGCAGGGAAACATTCAGTACTTC
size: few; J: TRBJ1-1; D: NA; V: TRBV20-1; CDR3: CSARDPWANTEAFF; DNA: TGCAGTGCTAGAGATCCGTGGGCGAACACTGAAGCTTTCTTT
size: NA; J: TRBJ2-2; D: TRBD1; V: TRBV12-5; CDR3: CASGFLGFSPGQHTGELFF; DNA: TGTGCTAGTGGTTTTTTAGGATTTTCGCCGGGACAGCACACCGGGGAGCTGTTTTTT
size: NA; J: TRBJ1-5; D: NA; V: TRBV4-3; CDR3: CASSQGWADQPQHF; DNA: TGCGCCAGCAGCCAGGGCTGGGCAGATCAGCCCCAGCATTTT
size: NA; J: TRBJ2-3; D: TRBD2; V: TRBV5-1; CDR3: CASSVTSVRTDTQYF; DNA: TGCGCCAGCAGCGTTACTAGCGTACGCACAGATACGCAGTATTTT